Listed below are T cell receptor beta chains from one sample, sequenced in a study of Ad26.COV2.S vaccination and SARS-CoV-2 variants. Some clones are missing from TCRdb's copy, which holds only in-frame ones; the method was immunoSEQ multiplex PCR. The sample records a few hundred thousand clones, around 87% being singletons. This material consisted of peripheral blood, taken in a trial of Ad26.COV2.S vaccine versus placebo. Receptors were obtained from a person aged 18 to 65 who received the Ad26.COV2.S COVID-19 vaccine or a placebo. CDR3s include the opening cysteine and the closing phenylalanine or tryptophan. Each record gives: J gene, V gene, clone size, D gene, CDR3 DNA, CDR3 protein. The D gene is left open where the match is weak. Expanded clones get a size class; other rows say once, few or many, or leave the size out.

TRBJ2-7 TRBV3-1/TRBV3-2 - - TGTGCCAGCGCCCAGGCAGGTGGCTACGAGCAGTACTTC CASAQAGGYEQYF
TRBJ2-2 TRBV19 - - TGTGCCAGTAGTATCCGTAGACTGGCGAACACCGGGGAGCTGTTTTTT CASSIRRLANTGELFF
TRBJ1-1 TRBV30 - TRBD1 TGTGCCTGGAGTGTACTGGGACAGTCGTGGGGGAACACTGAAGCTTTCTTT CAWSVLGQSWGNTEAFF
TRBJ1-1 TRBV12-3/TRBV12-4 - - TGTGCCAGCAGTCCGGTAGATCAGCCTCAGGGTTTCTTT CASSPVDQPQGFF
TRBJ2-7 TRBV9 - TRBD1 TGTGCCAGCAGCGAGGGACAGGGTTCCTACGAGCAGTACTTC CASSEGQGSYEQYF
TRBJ1-6 TRBV12-3/TRBV12-4 - - TGTGCCAGCAGTACGATAGTTTCACCCCTCCACTTT CASSTIVSPLHF
TRBJ1-1 TRBV18 - - TGTGCCAGCTCACCACAGAAGCAATTGAACACTGAAGCTTTCTTT CASSPQKQLNTEAFF
TRBJ1-1 TRBV18 - - TGTGCCAGCTCACCACGAGGACAGATGGGGAACACTGAAGCTTTCTTT CASSPRGQMGNTEAFF
TRBJ1-6 TRBV2 - TRBD1 TGTGCCAGCACCGGACAGGAAGGCTCACCCCTCCACTTT CASTGQEGSPLHF
TRBJ2-6 TRBV5-8 - TRBD1 TGTGCCAGCAGCTTGACAGGGGGGACCTCTGGGGCCAACGTCCTGACTTTC CASSLTGGTSGANVLTF
TRBJ1-5 TRBV3-1/TRBV3-2 - TRBD1 TGTGCCAGCAGCCAGGACAGGGGGCCCCCCCAGCATTTT CASSQDRGPPQHF
TRBJ1-2 TRBV4-1 - - TGCGCCAGCAGCCCCGTAGAGGGGCCCCTTGGATATGGCTACACCTTC CASSPVEGPLGYGYTF
TRBJ1-2 TRBV10-3 - TRBD1 TGTGCCATCAGTGAGTCCCCCCAGGGGGGGAACTATGGCTACACCTTC CAISESPQGGNYGYTF
TRBJ1-6 TRBV2 - TRBD1 TGTGCCAGCGTAGGGGGCGGATCACCCCTCCACTTT CASVGGGSPLHF
TRBJ1-5 TRBV19 - - TGTGCCAGTAGTATCACAGGATTGAATCAGCCCCAGCATTTT CASSITGLNQPQHF
TRBJ1-4 TRBV9 - - TGTGCCAGCAGCGTCCGAGGTGAGGACGAAAAACTGTTTTTT CASSVRGEDEKLFF
TRBJ1-4 TRBV30 - - TGTGCCGGAAGACAGAATAATGAAAAACTGTTTTTT CAGRQNNEKLFF
TRBJ1-4 TRBV7-9 - - TGTGCCAGCAGCGAGGTGGGGAATGAAAAACTGTTTTTT CASSEVGNEKLFF
TRBJ1-1 TRBV27 - TRBD1 TGTGCCAGCAGTGCAGGGGGCGCGGGCACTGAAGCTTTCTTT CASSAGGAGTEAFF
TRBJ1-2 TRBV4-2 - - TGTGCCAGCAGCCAAGACACCTTCTATGGCTACACCTTC CASSQDTFYGYTF
TRBJ1-2 TRBV6-5 once - TGTGCCAGCAGTTATGACAGGCGGTTATATGGCTACACCTTC CASSYDRRLYGYTF
TRBJ2-1 TRBV29-1 - TRBD2 TGCAGCGTTACCCCGGGGGGGATATATGAGCAGTTCTTC CSVTPGGIYEQFF
TRBJ1-5 TRBV20-1 few - TGCAGTGCTAGTTATGGCGGCAACAATCAGCCCCAGCATTTT CSASYGGNNQPQHF
TRBJ2-2 TRBV24-1 - TRBD1 TGTGCCACCAGTCGAGGACAGGGCAACACCGGGGAGCTGTTTTTT CATSRGQGNTGELFF
TRBJ2-1 TRBV5-4 - TRBD1 TGTGCCAGCAGCTGGGAGGACAGGGGGCTTTACGATGAGCAGTTCTTC CASSWEDRGLYDEQFF
TRBJ2-2 TRBV2 - TRBD1 TGTGCCAGCAGCCCCGACAGGGTCAGGGAGCTGTTTTTT CASSPDRVRELFF
TRBJ1-6 TRBV4-2 - - TGTGCCAGCAGCCAAGTAGGACCGCTAAATTCACCCCTCCACTTT CASSQVGPLNSPLHF
TRBJ1-5 TRBV5-8 few TRBD1 TGTGCCAGCACTTGGACAGGGGGCTTTAATCAGCCCCAGCATTTT CASTWTGGFNQPQHF
TRBJ1-2 TRBV9 once - TGTGCCAGCAGTGGAGTTGGCTACACCTTC CASSGVGYTF
TRBJ2-5 TRBV2 - TRBD1 TGTGCCACGTCAGGGGGCCGGGAGACCCAGTACTTC CATSGGRETQYF
TRBJ1-6 TRBV3-1/TRBV3-2 - - TGTGCCAGCGGGCAGACTGGGTATAATTCACCCCTCCACTTT CASGQTGYNSPLHF
TRBJ2-7 TRBV30 - - TGTGCCTGGGGGCCCTACGGCAAACTTCCCTACGAGCAGTACTTC CAWGPYGKLPYEQYF
TRBJ2-7 TRBV5-1 - - TGCGCCAGCAGCTATGCCGGCAGCCTATACGAGCAGTACTTC CASSYAGSLYEQYF
TRBJ2-7 TRBV29-1 - - TGCAGCGTTGAAGTTCCTGGGCTGCGAAATGAGCAGTACTTC CSVEVPGLRNEQYF
TRBJ2-7 TRBV6-5 - - TGTGCCAGCGGATGGGGTCCTCTCTACGAGCAGTACTTC CASGWGPLYEQYF
TRBJ1-1 TRBV12-3/TRBV12-4 - - TGTGCCAGCAGCTACTTGGGGACTAAAGCTTTCTTT CASSYLGTKAFF
TRBJ2-1 TRBV7-9 - - TGTGCCAGCAGCTTAGAGCCGTTTATTTCCATCCGAAAGGGCAATGAGCAGTTCTTC CASSLEPFISIRKGNEQFF
TRBJ1-2 TRBV2 - - TGTGCCCTCCACGGGGGGGGTACTGGCTACACCTTC CALHGGGTGYTF
TRBJ1-2 TRBV4-3 - - TGCGCCAGCAGCCATTCGGGAGATGGCTACACCTTC CASSHSGDGYTF
TRBJ2-3 TRBV30 - - TGTGCCGTATCGATTACAGATACGCAGTATTTT CAVSITDTQYF
TRBJ1-1 TRBV3-1/TRBV3-2 few - TGTGCCAGCAGCCAAGTGGACACTGAAGCTTTCTTT CASSQVDTEAFF
TRBJ2-3 TRBV21-1 - - TGTGCCAGCAGCTCGACCCTCTTGGGACACGGGAAGGGCACAGATACGCAGTATTTT CASSSTLLGHGKGTDTQYF
TRBJ1-1 TRBV5-1 - - TGCGCCAGCAGCTATAGGGGTGACACTGAAGCTTTCTTT CASSYRGDTEAFF
TRBJ2-5 TRBV7-2 - - TGTGCCAGCAGATTTACCGGGACCCAAGAGACCCAGTACTTC CASRFTGTQETQYF
TRBJ2-3 TRBV9 - - TGTGCCAGCAGCGTATTAGCCTCGGGGTATTTT CASSVLASGYF
TRBJ2-1 TRBV14 - TRBD2 TGTGCCAGCAGCCAAGAAGTGCGGGACTACTCTAAGGATGAGCAGTTCTTC CASSQEVRDYSKDEQFF
TRBJ2-7 TRBV7-3 - - TGTGCCAGCAGCTCAGGGATCAGCCACGAGCAGTACTTC CASSSGISHEQYF